The table lists the clone carrying this T cell receptor (beta chain) with a few counts. Its specificity is unknown. Generation of TCR beta libraries employed quantitative 5'-RACE incorporating molecular barcodes. In TCRdb, the 5' RACE reads were re-called with MiXCR into one record per CDR3 protein. The repertoire holds 670,000 or so distinct CDR3 sequences, with 15% to 20% as singletons. These data are taken from a study of CD8 T cells in ankylosing spondylitis. Study findings and constraints: A TCR beta motif of fewer than ten highly homologous variants appeared characteristic of ankylosing spondylitis blood.

Germline CDR1 and CDR2: SQVTM and ANQGSEA. Between the trimmed V and J ends, which lost 5 bases and 4 bases, there was a span of 20 bases. The CDR3 is 15 residues long. Sequencing was done on a sample of blood, either unsorted or a sorted T cell fraction (not recorded which). The receptor comes from a male donor with ankylosing spondylitis. The rearrangement links TRBV29-1 to TRBJ1-1; the D is unclear. The CDR3 spells CSVLTYATMATEAFF. The CDR3 DNA reads as TGCAGCGTTCTGACATACGCGACAATGGCCACTGAAGCTTTCTTT.